This T cell receptor beta chain derives from a study of patients and donors after allogeneic stem cell transplantation. This CDR3 is 16 amino acids long. V shed 5 bases and J shed 13 bases, with 24 bases lying between them. This clonotype was seen at least ten times. In TCRdb, the RT-PCR reads were re-called with MiXCR into one record per CDR3 protein. This table has some 960,000 distinct CDR3 sequences, roughly 18% appearing once. The clonotype originates from a human donor who was either an allogeneic HSCT recipient or a stem cell or donor lymphocyte infusion donor (not recorded which). It is not recorded whose cells these are; they may come from a transplant donor. The chain couples TRBV12-3 or TRBV12-4 to TRBJ1-6; the D is unclear. Sequencing was carried out using blood, either unsorted or a sorted T cell fraction (not recorded which). The CDR3 DNA sequence: TGTGCCAGCAGTCCCCAGAGTAAAAAGCCTAACGGGCCCCTCCACTTT. This gives the protein CASSPQSKKPNGPLHF.